The next 2 T cell receptor beta chains were all read from a single sample in a study of regulatory T cells in long-lasting Graves disease. Time point in this sample: newly diagnosed GD, antithyroid drugs for less than 3 months. Researchers made the TCR library from RNA that was extracted from PBMCs. Construction of the TCR beta libraries employed iRepertoire HTBI primers in conjunction with Arm-PCR of CDR3 regions. TCRdb fed the multiplex PCR reads into MiXCR, producing one record per CDR3 protein. The table records around 500,000 distinct CDR3 sequences, approximately 13% of them present only once. The same sample was also studied in work on T cells in Graves' hyperthyroidism and ophthalmopathy.

The sequencing here drew on peripheral blood mononuclear cells (PBMCs), taken at new diagnosis, from a patient treated with antithyroid drugs. These receptors all stem from a young man with Graves disease.

This clonotype showed up many times. The chain recombines TRBV10-3 with TRBJ2-1, with 9 nucleotides matching TRBD1. Germline V gene sequence: CDR1 ENHRY, CDR2 SYGVKD. The CDR3 covers 15 residues. J gave up 7 bases and V 7 bases, and 11 bases lay outside the gene matches. CDR3 residues: CAITPGQGSRNEQFF. CDR3 bases: TGTGCCATCACTCCCGGACAGGGGAGTAGGAATGAGCAGTTCTTC.

In its sample, this clonotype was seen many times. V and J are TRBV10-3 and TRBJ2-5; maybe TRBD2 (6 bases). The CDR3 has 17 amino acids. V lost 0 bases to trimming and J lost 4 bases, with 18 bases between them. Germline CDR1 is ENHRY and CDR2 is SYGVKD. The CDR3 nucleotides read TGTGCCATCAGTGAGTCCAGAGTGGCGCCCGGGGGAGAGACCCAGTACTTC. It encodes CAISESRVAPGGETQYF.